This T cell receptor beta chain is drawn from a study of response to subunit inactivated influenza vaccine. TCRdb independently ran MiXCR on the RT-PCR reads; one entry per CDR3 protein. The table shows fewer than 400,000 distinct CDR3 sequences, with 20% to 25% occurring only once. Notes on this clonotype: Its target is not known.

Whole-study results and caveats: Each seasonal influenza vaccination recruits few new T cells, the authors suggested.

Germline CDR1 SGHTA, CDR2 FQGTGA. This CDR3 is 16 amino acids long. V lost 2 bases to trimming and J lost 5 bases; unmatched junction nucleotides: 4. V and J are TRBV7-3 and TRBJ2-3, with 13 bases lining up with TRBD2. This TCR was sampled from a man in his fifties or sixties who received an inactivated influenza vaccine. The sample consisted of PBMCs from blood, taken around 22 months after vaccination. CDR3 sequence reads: CASSLGLAGVVDTQYF. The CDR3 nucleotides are TGTGCCAGCAGCTTAGGACTAGCGGGAGTTGTAGATACGCAGTATTTT.